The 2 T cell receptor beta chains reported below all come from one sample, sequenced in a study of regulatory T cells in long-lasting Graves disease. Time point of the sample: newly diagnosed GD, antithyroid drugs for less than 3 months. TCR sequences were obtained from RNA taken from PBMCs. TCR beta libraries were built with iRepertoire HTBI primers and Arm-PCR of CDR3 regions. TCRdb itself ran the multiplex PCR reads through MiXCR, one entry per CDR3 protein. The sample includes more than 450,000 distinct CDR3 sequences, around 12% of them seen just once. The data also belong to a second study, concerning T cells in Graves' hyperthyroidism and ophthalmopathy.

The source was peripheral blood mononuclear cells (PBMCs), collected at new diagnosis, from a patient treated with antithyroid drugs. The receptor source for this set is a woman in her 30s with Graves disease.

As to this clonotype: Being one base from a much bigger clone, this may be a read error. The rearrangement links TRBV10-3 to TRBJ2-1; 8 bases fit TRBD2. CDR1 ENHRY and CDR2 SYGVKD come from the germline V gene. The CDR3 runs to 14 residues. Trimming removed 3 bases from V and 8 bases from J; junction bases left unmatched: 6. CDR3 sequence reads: CAISDGREADEQFF. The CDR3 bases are TGTGCCATCAGTGACGGGCGGGAGGCCGATGAGCAGTTCTTC.

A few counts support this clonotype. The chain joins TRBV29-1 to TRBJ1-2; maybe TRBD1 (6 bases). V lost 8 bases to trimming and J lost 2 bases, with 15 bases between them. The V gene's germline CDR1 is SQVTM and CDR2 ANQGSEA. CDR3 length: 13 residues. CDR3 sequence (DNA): TGCAGCTCAAAGGGGGAGGGCAACTATGGCTACACCTTC. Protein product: CSSKGEGNYGYTF.